This T cell receptor (beta chain) was retrieved from a study of Ad26.COV2.S vaccination and SARS-CoV-2 variants. Method: immunoSEQ multiplex PCR; TCRdb's copy keeps in-frame clones and lacks some. The sample lists hundreds of thousands of clones; about 88% were seen once. A note on this clone: Antigen specificity is unknown.

Treatment here: 15 to 20 received Ad26.COV2.S at low or high dose, single or two shots; 5 received placebo; per-sample allocation not given. The investigators took samples on day 63 after the first vaccine or placebo injection. An adult donor aged 18-55 years was enrolled in Boston. Study-wide results and caveats: There was a possibility that the TCR breadth and depth analyses underestimated total T cell responses. Spike-specific responses of CD8+ and CD4+ T cells were reported to display substantial breadth after vaccination.

Sequenced here: peripheral blood, sampled in a trial of Ad26.COV2.S vaccine versus placebo. The receptor was derived from a person between 18 and 59 years old who received the Ad26.COV2.S COVID-19 vaccine or a placebo.

CDR3 sequence: CASSIEMVGGDQPQHF. The CDR3, as DNA: TGTGCCAGTAGTATAGAAATGGTCGGCGGGGATCAGCCCCAGCATTTT. This chain joins TRBV19 and TRBJ1-5; D is undetermined. CDR1 and CDR2 from the germline V gene are LNHDA and SQIVND (reference sequence). The CDR3 runs 16 residues. V shed 0 bases and J shed 5 bases, with 14 bases lying between them.